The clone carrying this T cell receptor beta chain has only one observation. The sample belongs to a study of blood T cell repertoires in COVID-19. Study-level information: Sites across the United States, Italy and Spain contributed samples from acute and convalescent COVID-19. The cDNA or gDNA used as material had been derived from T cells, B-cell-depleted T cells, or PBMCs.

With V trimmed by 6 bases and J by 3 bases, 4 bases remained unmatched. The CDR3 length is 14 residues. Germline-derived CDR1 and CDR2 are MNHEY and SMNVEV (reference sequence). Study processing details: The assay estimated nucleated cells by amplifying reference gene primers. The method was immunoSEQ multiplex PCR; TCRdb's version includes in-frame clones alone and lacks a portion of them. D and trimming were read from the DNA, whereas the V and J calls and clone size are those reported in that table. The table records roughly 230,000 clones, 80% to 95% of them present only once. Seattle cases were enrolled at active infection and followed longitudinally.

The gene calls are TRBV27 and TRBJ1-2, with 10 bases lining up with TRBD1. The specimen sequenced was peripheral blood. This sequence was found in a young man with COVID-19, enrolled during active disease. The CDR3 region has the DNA TGTGCCAGCAGGCGGACAGGGGGGGACTATGGCTACACCTTC. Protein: CASRRTGGDYGYTF.